This record looks at one T cell receptor beta chain sequence and its context. As yet, its antigen is unknown. This CDR3 region has 14 residues. Germline V gene sequence: CDR1 SGHRS, CDR2 YFSETQ. V was pared by 4 bases and J by 4 bases, with 7 bases of the junction left unmatched. The record originates from a study of Ad26.COV2.S vaccination and SARS-CoV-2 variants. Across the study: Intramuscular Ad26.COV2.S at 5x10^10 or 1x10^11 viral particles. General study results and limits: Spike-specific TCR breadth in vaccine recipients exceeded that seen in placebo recipients. Substantial post-vaccination breadth of spike-specific CD8+ and CD4+ T cell responses was reported.

Treatment specified: some 20 received Ad26.COV2.S at low or high dose, single or two shots; a few received placebo; per-sample allocation not given. Each sample was drawn 63 days after the first injection (of vaccine or placebo). Some clones are missing from TCRdb's copy, which holds only in-frame ones; the method was immunoSEQ multiplex PCR. The table shows a few hundred thousand clones, with over 75% occurring only once. The receptor was derived from a person aged 18 to 65 who received the Ad26.COV2.S COVID-19 vaccine or a placebo. The chain employs TRBV5-1 and TRBJ2-7; TRBD1 agrees at 8 bases. This specimen consisted of peripheral blood, obtained in a trial of Ad26.COV2.S vaccine versus placebo. CDR3 protein: CASSIRGREYEQYF. CDR3 sequence (DNA): TGCGCCAGCAGCATCAGGGGGCGAGAGTACGAGCAGTACTTC. Full variable domain (outside the CDR3, taken from reference TRBV5-1 and TRBJ2-7): KAGVTQTPRYLIKTRGQQVTLSCSPISGHRSVSWYQQTPGQGLQFLFEYFSETQRNKGNFPGRFSGRQFSNSRSEMNVSTLELGDSALYLCASSIRGREYEQYFGPGTRLTVT.